This TCR beta chain derives from a study of regulatory T cells in long-lasting Graves disease. Arm-PCR of CDR3 regions with iRepertoire HTBI primers generated TCR beta libraries. TCRdb re-called the multiplex PCR reads with MiXCR, one entry per CDR3 protein. There are about 430,000 distinct CDR3 sequences in the sample; approximately 16% occur only once, and over 7% lies in the top ten. Germline trimming cut 4 bases from V and 4 bases from J; bases unmatched to any gene: 9. The germline gives CDR1 SGDLS, CDR2 YYNGEE. The CDR3 loop spans 16 amino acids. Time point given: newly diagnosed GD, antithyroid drugs for less than 3 months. Isolated PBMC RNA provided the starting material for the TCR library. This clonotype turned up a few times. The same data also went into a second study, on T cells in Graves' hyperthyroidism and ophthalmopathy.

The chain recombines TRBV9 with TRBJ2-3; 10 nucleotides match TRBD2. The TCR comes from a woman between 35 and 50 years old with Graves disease. The specimen was peripheral blood mononuclear cells (PBMCs), collected at new diagnosis, from a patient treated with antithyroid drugs. CDR3 in DNA: TGTGCCAGCAGCTCAAGACTAGCGGGCGTCGCAGATACGCAGTATTTT. Its translation: CASSSRLAGVADTQYF.